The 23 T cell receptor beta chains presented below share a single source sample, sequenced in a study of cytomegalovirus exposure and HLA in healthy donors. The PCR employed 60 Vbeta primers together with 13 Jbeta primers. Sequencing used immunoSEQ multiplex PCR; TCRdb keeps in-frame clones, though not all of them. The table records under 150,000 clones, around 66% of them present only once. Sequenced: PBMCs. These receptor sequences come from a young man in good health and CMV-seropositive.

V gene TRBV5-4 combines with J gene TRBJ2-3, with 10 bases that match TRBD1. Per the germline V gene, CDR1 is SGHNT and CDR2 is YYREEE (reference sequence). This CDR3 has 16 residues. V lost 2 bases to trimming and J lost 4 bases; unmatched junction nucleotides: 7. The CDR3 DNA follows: TGTGCCAGCAGCTTCCGGGACAGGGGATCGTCAGATACGCAGTATTTT. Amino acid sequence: CASSFRDRGSSDTQYF.

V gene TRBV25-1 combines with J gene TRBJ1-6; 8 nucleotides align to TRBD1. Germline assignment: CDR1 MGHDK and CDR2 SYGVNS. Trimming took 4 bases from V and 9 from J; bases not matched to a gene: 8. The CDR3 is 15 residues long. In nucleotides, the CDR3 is TGTGCCAGCAGTGCTCGGCAGGGGGCTAGTTCACCCCTCCACTTT. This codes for CASSARQGASSPLHF.

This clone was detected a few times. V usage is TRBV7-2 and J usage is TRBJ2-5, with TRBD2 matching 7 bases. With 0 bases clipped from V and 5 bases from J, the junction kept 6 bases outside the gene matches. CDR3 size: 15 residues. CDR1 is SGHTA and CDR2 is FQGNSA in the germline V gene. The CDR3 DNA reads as TGTGCCAGCAGCTTAGCGGGGGGGAGAAGGGAGACCCAGTACTTC. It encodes CASSLAGGRRETQYF.

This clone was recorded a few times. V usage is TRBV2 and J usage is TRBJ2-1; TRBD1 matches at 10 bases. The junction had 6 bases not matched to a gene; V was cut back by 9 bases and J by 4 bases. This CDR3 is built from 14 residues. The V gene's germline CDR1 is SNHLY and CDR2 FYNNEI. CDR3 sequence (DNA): TGTGCCAGAGGGGGGACAGGGGTTTACAATGAGCAGTTCTTC. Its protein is CARGGTGVYNEQFF.

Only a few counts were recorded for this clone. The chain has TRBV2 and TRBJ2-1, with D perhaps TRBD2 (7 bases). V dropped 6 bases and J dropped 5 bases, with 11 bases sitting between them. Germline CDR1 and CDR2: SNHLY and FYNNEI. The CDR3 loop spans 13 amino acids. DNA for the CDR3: TGTGCCAGCAGGCGGGGGACAAACAATGAGCAGTTCTTC. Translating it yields CASRRGTNNEQFF. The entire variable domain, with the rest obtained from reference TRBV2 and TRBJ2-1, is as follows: EPEVTQTPSHQVTQMGQEVILRCVPISNHLYFYWYRQILGQKVEFLVSFYNNEISEKSEIFDDQFSVERPDGSNFTLKIRSTKLEDSAMYFCASRRGTNNEQFFGPGTRLTVL.

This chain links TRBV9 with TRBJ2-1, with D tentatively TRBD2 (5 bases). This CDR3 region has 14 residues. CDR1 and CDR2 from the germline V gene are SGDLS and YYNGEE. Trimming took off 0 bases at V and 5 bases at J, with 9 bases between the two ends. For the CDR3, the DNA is TGTGCCAGCAGCGTAGATCCGGGAAACAATGAGCAGTTCTTC. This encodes CASSVDPGNNEQFF. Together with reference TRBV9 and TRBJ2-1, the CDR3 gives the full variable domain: DSGVTQTPKHLITATGQRVTLRCSPRSGDLSVYWYQQSLDQGLQFLIQYYNGEERAKGNILERFSAQQFPDLHSELNLSSLELGDSALYFCASSVDPGNNEQFFGPGTRLTVL.

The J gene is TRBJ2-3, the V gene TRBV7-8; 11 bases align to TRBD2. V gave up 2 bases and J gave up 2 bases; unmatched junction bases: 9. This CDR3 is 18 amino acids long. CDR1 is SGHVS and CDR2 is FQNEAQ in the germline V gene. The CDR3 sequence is CASSLNRGLAENTDTQYF. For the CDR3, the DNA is TGTGCCAGCAGCTTAAACAGGGGACTAGCGGAGAACACAGATACGCAGTATTTT.

CDR3 sequence reads: CASNQRGGSGELFF. DNA for the CDR3: TGTGCCAGCAATCAGCGGGGGGGCTCCGGGGAGCTGTTTTTT. The V gene is TRBV28, the J gene TRBJ2-2, with TRBD2 matching over 10 bases. The V and J ends lost 7 bases and 6 bases, in that order; junction bases with no gene match: 5. Per germline, CDR1 MDHEN and CDR2 SYDVKM. This CDR3 is 14 amino acids long. Full variable domain (remainder filled in from reference TRBV28 and TRBJ2-2): DVKVTQSSRYLVKRTGEKVFLECVQDMDHENMFWYRQDPGLGLRLIYFSYDVKMKEKGDIPEGYSVSREKKERFSLILESASTNQTSMYLCASNQRGGSGELFFGEGSRLTVL.

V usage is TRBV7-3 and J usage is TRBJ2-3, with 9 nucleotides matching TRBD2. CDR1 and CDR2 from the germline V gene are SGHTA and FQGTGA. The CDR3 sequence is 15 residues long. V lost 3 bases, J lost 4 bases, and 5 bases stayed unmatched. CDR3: CASSLAGGGADTQYF. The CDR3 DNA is TGTGCCAGCAGCTTGGCTGGCGGGGGGGCAGATACGCAGTATTTT.

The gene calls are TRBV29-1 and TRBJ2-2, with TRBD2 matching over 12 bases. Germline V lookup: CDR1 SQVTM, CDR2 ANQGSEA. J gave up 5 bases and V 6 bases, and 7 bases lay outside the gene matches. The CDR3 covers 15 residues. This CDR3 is CSVSTSGGGTGELFF. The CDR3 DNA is TGCAGCGTGTCGACTAGCGGGGGAGGAACCGGGGAGCTGTTTTTT.

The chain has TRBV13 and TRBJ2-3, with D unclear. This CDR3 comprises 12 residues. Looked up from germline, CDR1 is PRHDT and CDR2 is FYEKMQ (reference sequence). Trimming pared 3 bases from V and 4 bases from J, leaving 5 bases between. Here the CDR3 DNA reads TGTGCCAGCAGCTTGAGCCCAGATACGCAGTATTTT. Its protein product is CASSLSPDTQYF.

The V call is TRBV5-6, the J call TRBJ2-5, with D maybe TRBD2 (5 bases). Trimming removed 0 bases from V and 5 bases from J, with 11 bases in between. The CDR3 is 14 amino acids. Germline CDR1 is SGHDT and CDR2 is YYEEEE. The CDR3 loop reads CASSLAGMRETQYF. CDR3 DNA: TGTGCCAGCAGCTTGGCGGGGATGAGGGAGACCCAGTACTTC.

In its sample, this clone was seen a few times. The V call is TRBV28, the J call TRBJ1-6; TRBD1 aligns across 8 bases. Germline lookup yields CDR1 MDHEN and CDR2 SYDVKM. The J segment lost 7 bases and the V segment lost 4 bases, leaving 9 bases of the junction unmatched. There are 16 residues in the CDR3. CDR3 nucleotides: TGTGCCAGCAGTTCCCACAGGACAGGGCCCAATTCACCCCTCCACTTT. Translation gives CASSSHRTGPNSPLHF.

DNA for the CDR3: TGCGCCAGCAGTCCCGCCAGGGGGTACTCCTATAATTCACCCCTCCACTTT. This sequence encodes CASSPARGYSYNSPLHF. The V call is TRBV5-1, the J call TRBJ1-6, with 7 bases identical to TRBD1. The ends lost 5 bases at V and 0 bases at J; junction bases unmatched: 8. Germline V gene lookup returns CDR1 SGHRS and CDR2 YFSETQ. This CDR3 is built from 17 residues.

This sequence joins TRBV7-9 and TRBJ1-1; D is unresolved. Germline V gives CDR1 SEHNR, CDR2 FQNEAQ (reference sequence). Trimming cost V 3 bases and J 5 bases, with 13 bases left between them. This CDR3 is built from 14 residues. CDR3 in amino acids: CASSLIRGRTEAFF. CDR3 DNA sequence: TGTGCCAGCAGCTTGATTCGGGGTCGGACTGAAGCTTTCTTT.

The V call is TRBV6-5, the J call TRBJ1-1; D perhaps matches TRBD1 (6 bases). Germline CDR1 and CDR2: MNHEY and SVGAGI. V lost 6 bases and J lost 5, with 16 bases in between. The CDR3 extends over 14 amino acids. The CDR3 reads CASSLQGPNTEAFF. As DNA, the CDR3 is TGTGCCAGCAGCCTACAGGGCCCGAATACTGAAGCTTTCTTT.

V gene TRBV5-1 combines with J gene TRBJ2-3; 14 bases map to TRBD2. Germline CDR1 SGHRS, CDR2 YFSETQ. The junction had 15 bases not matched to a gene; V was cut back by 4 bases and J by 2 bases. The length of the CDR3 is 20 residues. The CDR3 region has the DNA TGCGCCAGCAGCCCGCGAACGGGACTAGCGGGGGAGATTGCCACAGATACGCAGTATTTT. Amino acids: CASSPRTGLAGEIATDTQYF.

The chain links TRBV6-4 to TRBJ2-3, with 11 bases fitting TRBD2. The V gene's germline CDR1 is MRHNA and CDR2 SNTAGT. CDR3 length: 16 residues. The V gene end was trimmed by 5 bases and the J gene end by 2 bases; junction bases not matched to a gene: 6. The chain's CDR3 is CASSPTTSGNTDTQYF. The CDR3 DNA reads TGTGCCAGCAGTCCGACGACTAGCGGGAACACAGATACGCAGTATTTT.

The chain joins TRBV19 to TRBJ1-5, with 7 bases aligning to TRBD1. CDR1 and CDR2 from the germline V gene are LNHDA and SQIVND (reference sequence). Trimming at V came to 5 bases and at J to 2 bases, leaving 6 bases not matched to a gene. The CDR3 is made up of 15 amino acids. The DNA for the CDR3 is TGTGCCAGTAGTTTACAGGGGAGGCGCAATCAGCCCCAGCATTTT. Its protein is CASSLQGRRNQPQHF.

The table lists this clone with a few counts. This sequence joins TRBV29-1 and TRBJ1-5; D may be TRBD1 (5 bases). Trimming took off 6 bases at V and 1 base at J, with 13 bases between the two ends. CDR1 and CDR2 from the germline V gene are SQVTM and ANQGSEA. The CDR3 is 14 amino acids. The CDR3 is CSVELGGSNQPQHF. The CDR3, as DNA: TGCAGCGTAGAACTGGGGGGGAGCAATCAGCCCCAGCATTTT.

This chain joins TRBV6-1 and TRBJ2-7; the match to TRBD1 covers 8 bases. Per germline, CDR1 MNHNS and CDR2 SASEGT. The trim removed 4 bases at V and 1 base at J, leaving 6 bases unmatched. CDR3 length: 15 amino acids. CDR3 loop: CASSGTGSPSYEQYV. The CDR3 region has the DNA TGTGCCAGCAGTGGGACAGGGAGTCCTTCCTACGAGCAGTACGTC.

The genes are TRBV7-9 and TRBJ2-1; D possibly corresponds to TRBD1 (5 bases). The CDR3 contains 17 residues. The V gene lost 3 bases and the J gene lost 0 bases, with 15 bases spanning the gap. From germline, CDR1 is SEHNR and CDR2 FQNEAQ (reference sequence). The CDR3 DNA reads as TGTGCCAGCAGCTTGGGGTTGGGGCCCGGCTCCTACAATGAGCAGTTCTTC. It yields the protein CASSLGLGPGSYNEQFF.

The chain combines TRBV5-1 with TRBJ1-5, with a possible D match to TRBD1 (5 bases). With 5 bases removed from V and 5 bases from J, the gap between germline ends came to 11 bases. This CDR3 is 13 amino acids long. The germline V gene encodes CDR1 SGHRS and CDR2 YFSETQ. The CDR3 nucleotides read TGCGCCAGCAGGACGGGGGTTGATCAGCCCCAGCATTTT. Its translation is CASRTGVDQPQHF.